Presented here are 10 T cell receptor beta chains from one specimen sequenced in a study of shared clonotypes between healthy human individuals. The table came from immunoSEQ multiplex PCR; TCRdb's copy has only in-frame clones and leaves some out. The repertoire holds approximately 1,000,000 clones, with 70% to 80% as singletons. Source material: memory CD4+ T cells from PBMCs. The sample's subset: CD45RA-negative fraction. The receptors come from a man younger than 30 in good health. Some clones in this sample may be carry-over from other donors' samples.

The rearrangement uses TRBV29-1 and TRBJ2-7, with D hard to call. Between the trimmed V and J ends, which lost 4 bases and 2 bases, there was a span of 9 bases. CDR1 and CDR2 (germline): SQVTM, ANQGSEA. This CDR3 region has 12 residues. CDR3 sequence: CSVVGTTYEQYF. CDR3 nucleotides: TGCAGCGTTGTGGGTACGACCTACGAGCAGTACTTC.

In nucleotides, the CDR3 is TGTGCCAGCAGGGCCTGGGAGGGAAACACCATATATTTT. The encoded protein is CASRAWEGNTIYF. This sequence joins TRBV6-1 and TRBJ1-3; D gene ambiguous. V was clipped by 6 bases and J by 4 bases, with 10 bases between them. The CDR3 runs 13 residues. Germline V gene data show CDR1 as MNHNS and CDR2 as SASEGT.

This clone was observed a handful of times. Other DNA sequences in this specimen translate into the identical CDR3. The chain uses TRBV28 and TRBJ1-3; no clear D. Germline V gives CDR1 MDHEN, CDR2 SYDVKM. V lost 4 bases and J 7 bases, leaving 8 bases between the germline ends. CDR3 length: 12 amino acids. The chain's CDR3 is CASSSLGNTIYF. Written as DNA, the CDR3 is TGTGCCAGCAGTTCTCTGGGGAACACCATATATTTT.

About this clone itself: Other DNA sequences from this sample encode an identical CDR3 as well. The V gene is TRBV7-2, the J gene TRBJ2-7; no definite D call. There are 15 residues in the CDR3. Germline V gene sequence: CDR1 SGHTA, CDR2 FQGNSA. The V gene lost 0 bases and the J gene lost 0 bases, with 9 bases spanning the gap. Here the CDR3 reads CASSLARVSSYEQYF. The CDR3, as DNA: TGTGCCAGCAGCTTAGCTCGCGTCAGCTCCTACGAGCAGTACTTC.

This clone has a count of ten or more. The chain is built from TRBV28 and TRBJ1-1; tentatively, D is TRBD1 (6 bases). V was clipped by 7 bases and J by 5 bases, with 20 bases between them. Germline V gene lookup returns CDR1 MDHEN and CDR2 SYDVKM. The CDR3 has 15 amino acids. The chain's CDR3 is CASMRGAPGRTEAFF. CDR3 in DNA: TGTGCCAGCATGAGGGGGGCGCCGGGGAGAACTGAAGCTTTCTTT.

The chain employs TRBV29-1 and TRBJ2-3; no clear D gene. The CDR3 totals 11 residues. Germline-derived CDR1 and CDR2 are SQVTM and ANQGSEA. Trimming took 7 bases from V and 2 from J, leaving 7 bases between them. CDR3 bases: TGCAGCGCGAGACCCACAGATACGCAGTATTTT. Translating it yields CSARPTDTQYF.

The V and J genes are TRBV28 and TRBJ1-1, with 7 bases that match TRBD1. V was clipped by 4 bases and J by 11 bases; unmatched bases: 16. The germline gives CDR1 MDHEN, CDR2 SYDVKM. The CDR3 is 15 amino acids. The CDR3 DNA sequence: TGTGCCAGCAGTTCCGCCGAGACAGGGAGGTTTGGGGCTTTCTTT. Translating it yields CASSSAETGRFGAFF.

In its sample, this clone was seen a few times. The rearrangement links TRBV5-6 to TRBJ2-5, with a tentative D call TRBD1 (5 bases). This CDR3 is built from 15 residues. Germline loops: CDR1 SGHDT, CDR2 YYEEEE. V lost 4 bases and J 9 bases, leaving 22 bases between the germline ends. The CDR3 here is CASSDKGPLNRSQYF. The CDR3 DNA follows: TGTGCCAGCAGCGACAAGGGGCCCCTGAATAGGTCCCAGTACTTC.

Concerning this clone itself: Other DNA sequences in this sample translate to the same CDR3. V is TRBV9 and J is TRBJ1-1; D is ambiguous. CDR3 length equals 14 residues. V lost 0 bases and J lost 1, with 7 bases in between. From germline, CDR1 is SGDLS and CDR2 YYNGEE. The CDR3 DNA follows: TGTGCCAGCAGCGTAGGAGGCCAGAACACTGAAGCTTTCTTT. This gives the protein CASSVGGQNTEAFF.

The rearrangement joins TRBV9 to TRBJ2-3; 7 bases are a match to TRBD2. CDR1 is SGDLS and CDR2 is YYNGEE in the germline V gene. V shed 0 bases and J 5 bases; nucleotides not matched to a gene: 12. The CDR3 is 17 residues long. The CDR3 loop is CASSVGREWGNGDTQYF. CDR3 DNA: TGTGCCAGCAGCGTAGGGCGGGAGTGGGGTAACGGAGATACGCAGTATTTT.